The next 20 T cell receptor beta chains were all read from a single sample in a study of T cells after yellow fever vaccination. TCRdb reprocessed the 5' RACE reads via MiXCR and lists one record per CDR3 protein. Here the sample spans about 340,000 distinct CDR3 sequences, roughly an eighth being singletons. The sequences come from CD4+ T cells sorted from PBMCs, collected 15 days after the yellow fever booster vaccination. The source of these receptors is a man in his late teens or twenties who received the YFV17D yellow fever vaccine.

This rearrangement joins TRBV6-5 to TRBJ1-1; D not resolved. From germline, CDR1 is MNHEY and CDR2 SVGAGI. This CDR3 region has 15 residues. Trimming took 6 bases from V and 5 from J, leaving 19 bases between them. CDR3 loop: CASSPTAISGTEAFF. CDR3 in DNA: TGTGCCAGCAGCCCGACGGCTATTTCGGGAACTGAAGCTTTCTTT.

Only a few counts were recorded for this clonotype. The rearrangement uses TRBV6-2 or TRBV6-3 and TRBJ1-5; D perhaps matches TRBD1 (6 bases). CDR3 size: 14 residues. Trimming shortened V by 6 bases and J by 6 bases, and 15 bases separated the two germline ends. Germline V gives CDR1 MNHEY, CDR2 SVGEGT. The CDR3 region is CASSRGTMGQPQHF. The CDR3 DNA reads TGTGCCAGCAGCCGTGGGACAATGGGTCAGCCCCAGCATTTT.

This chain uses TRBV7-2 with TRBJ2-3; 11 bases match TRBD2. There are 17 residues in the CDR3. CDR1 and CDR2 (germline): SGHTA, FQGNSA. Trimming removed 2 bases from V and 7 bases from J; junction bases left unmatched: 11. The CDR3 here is CASSLQIAGGLGNTQYF. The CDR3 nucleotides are TGTGCCAGCAGCTTACAGATAGCGGGGGGGCTGGGAAATACGCAGTATTTT.

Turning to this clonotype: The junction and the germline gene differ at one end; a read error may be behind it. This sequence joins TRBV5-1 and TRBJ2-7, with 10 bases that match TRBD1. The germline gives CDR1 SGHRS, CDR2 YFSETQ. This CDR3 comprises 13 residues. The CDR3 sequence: CASGLTGGTEQYF. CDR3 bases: TGCGCCAGCGGCTTGACAGGGGGCACCGAGCAGTACTTC.

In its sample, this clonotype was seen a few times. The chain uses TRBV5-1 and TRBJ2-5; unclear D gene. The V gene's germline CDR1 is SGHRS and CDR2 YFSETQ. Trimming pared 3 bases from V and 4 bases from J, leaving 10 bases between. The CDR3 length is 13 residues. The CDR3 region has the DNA TGCGCCAGCAGCTCCAGTGGCCCAGAGACCCAGTACTTC. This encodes CASSSSGPETQYF.

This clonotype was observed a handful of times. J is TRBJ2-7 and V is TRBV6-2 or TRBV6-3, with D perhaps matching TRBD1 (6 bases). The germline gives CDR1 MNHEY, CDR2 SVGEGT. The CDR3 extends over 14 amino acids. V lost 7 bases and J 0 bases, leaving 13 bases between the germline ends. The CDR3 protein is CASKRGSASYEQYF. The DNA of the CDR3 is TGTGCCAGCAAGAGGGGGTCAGCCTCCTACGAGCAGTACTTC.

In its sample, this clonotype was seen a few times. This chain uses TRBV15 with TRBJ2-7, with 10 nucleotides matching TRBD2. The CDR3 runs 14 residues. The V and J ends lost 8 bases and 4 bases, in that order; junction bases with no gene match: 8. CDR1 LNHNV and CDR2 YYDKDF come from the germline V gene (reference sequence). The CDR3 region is CATQRGGISYEQYF. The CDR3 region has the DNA TGTGCCACCCAGCGGGGGGGCATCTCATACGAGCAGTACTTC. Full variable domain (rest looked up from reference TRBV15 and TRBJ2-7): DAMVIQNPRYQVTQFGKPVTLSCSQTLNHNVMYWYQQKSSQAPKLLFHYYDKDFNNEADTPDNFQSRRPNTSFCFLDIRSPGLGDTAMYLCATQRGGISYEQYFGPGTRLTVT.

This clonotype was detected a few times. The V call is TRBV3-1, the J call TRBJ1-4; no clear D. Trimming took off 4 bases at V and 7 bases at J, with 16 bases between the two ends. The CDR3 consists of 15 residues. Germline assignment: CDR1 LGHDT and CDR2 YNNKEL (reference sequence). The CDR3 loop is CASSPTWGYGEKLFF. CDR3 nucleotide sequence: TGTGCCAGCAGCCCCACGTGGGGTTATGGTGAAAAACTGTTTTTT.

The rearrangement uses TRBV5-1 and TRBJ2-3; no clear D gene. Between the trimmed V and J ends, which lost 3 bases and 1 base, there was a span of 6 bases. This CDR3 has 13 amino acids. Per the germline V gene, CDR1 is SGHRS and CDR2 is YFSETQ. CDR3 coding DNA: TGCGCCAGCAGCTACCAGGGCACAGATACGCAGTATTTT. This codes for CASSYQGTDTQYF.

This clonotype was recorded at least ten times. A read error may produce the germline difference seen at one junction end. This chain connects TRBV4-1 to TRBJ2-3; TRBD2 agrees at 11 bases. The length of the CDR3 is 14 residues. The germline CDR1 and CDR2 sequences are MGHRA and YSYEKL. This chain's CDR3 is CASSQELLAGALGF. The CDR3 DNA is TGCGCCAGCAGCCAAGAGTTACTAGCGGGGGCCCTCGGTTTT.

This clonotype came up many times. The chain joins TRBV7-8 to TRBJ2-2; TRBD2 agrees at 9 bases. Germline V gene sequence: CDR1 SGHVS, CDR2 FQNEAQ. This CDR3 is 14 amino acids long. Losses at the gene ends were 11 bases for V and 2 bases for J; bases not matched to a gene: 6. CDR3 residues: CASIAGANTGELFF. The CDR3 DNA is TGTGCCTCGATAGCGGGGGCTAACACCGGGGAGCTGTTTTTT. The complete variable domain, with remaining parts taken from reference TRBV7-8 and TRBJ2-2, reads GAGVSQSPRYKVAKRGQDVALRCDPISGHVSLFWYQQALGQGPEFLTYFQNEAQLDKSGLPSDRFFAERPEGSVSTLKIQRTQQEDSAVYLCASIAGANTGELFFGEGSRLTVL.

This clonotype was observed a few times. The CDR3 loop reads CATSDPGTDTDTQYF. The CDR3 coding sequence is TGTGCCACCAGTGATCCCGGGACAGACACAGATACGCAGTATTTT. The chain is built from TRBV24-1 and TRBJ2-3; TRBD1 agrees at 7 bases. Germline lookup yields CDR1 KGHDR and CDR2 SFDVKD. There are 15 residues in the CDR3. With V trimmed by 3 bases and J by 2 bases, 4 bases remained unmatched.

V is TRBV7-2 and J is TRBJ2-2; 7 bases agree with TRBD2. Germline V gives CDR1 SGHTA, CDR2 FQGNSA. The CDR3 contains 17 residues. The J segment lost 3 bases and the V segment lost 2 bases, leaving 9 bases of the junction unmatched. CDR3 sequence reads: CASSLYRWLADTGELFF. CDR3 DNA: TGTGCCAGCAGCTTATATCGGTGGCTAGCGGACACCGGGGAGCTGTTTTTT.

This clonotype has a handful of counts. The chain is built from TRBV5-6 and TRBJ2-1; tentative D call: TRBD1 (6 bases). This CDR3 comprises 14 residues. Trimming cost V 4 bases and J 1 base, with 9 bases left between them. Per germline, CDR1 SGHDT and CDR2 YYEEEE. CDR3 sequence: CASSRQASYNEQFF. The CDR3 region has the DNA TGTGCCAGCAGCCGACAGGCTTCCTACAATGAGCAGTTCTTC.

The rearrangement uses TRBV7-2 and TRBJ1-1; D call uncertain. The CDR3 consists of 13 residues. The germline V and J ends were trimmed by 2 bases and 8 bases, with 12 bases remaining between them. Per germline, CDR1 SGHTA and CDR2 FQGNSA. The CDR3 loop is CASSLLGGQEAFF. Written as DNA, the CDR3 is TGTGCCAGCAGCTTATTGGGTGGGCAGGAAGCTTTCTTT.

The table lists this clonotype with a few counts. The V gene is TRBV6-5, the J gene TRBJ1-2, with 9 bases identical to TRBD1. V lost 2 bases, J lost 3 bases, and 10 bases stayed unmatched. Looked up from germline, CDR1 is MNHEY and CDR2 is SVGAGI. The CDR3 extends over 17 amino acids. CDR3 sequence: CASSYHTTGGKYYGYTF. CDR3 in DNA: TGTGCCAGCAGTTACCACACAACAGGGGGCAAGTACTATGGCTACACCTTC.

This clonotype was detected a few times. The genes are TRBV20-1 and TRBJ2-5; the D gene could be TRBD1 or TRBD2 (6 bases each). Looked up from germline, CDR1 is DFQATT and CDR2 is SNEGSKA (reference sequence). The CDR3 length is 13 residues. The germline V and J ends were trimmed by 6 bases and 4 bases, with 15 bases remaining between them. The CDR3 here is CSASVRGAETQYF. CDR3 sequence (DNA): TGCAGTGCGAGCGTGAGGGGGGCAGAGACCCAGTACTTC.

CDR3 coding DNA: TGTGCCAGCAGTTACGGGGGGACTAGCGGCTACGAGCAGTACTTC. Protein product: CASSYGGTSGYEQYF. The V and J genes are TRBV6-5 and TRBJ2-7; TRBD2 aligns across 11 bases. This CDR3 has 15 residues. CDR1 is MNHEY and CDR2 is SVGAGI in the germline V gene. Trimming at V came to 2 bases and at J to 3 bases, leaving 3 bases not matched to a gene.

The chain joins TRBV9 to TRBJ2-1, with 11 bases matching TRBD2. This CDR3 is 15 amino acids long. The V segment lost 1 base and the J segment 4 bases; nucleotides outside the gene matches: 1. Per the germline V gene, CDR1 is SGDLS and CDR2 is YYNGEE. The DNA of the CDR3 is TGTGCCAGCAGCGTACTAGCGGGGGGTTACAATGAGCAGTTCTTC. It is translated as CASSVLAGGYNEQFF. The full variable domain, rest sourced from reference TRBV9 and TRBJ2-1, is DSGVTQTPKHLITATGQRVTLRCSPRSGDLSVYWYQQSLDQGLQFLIQYYNGEERAKGNILERFSAQQFPDLHSELNLSSLELGDSALYFCASSVLAGGYNEQFFGPGTRLTVL.

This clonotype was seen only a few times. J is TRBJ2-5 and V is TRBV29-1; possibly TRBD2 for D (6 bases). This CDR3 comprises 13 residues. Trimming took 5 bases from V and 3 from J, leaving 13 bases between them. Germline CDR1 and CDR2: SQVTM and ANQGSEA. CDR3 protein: CSVKSWEEETQYF. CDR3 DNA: TGCAGCGTTAAATCCTGGGAGGAAGAGACCCAGTACTTC.